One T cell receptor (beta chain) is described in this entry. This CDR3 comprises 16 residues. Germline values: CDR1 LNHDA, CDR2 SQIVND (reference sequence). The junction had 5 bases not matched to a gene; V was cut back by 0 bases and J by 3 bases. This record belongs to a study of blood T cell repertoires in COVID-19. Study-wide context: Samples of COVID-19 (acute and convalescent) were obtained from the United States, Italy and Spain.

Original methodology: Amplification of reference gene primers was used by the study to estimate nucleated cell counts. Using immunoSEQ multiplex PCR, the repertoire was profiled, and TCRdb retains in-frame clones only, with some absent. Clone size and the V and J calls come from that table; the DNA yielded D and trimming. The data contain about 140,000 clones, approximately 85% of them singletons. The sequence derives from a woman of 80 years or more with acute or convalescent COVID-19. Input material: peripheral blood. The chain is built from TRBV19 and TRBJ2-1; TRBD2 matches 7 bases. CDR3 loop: CASSIDQRDLYNEQFF. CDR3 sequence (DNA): TGTGCCAGTAGTATAGATCAGCGGGACCTCTACAATGAGCAGTTCTTC. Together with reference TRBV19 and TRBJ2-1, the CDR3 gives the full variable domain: DGGITQSPKYLFRKEGQNVTLSCEQNLNHDAMYWYRQDPGQGLRLIYYSQIVNDFQKGDIAEGYSVSREKKESFPLTVTSAQKNPTAFYLCASSIDQRDLYNEQFFGPGTRLTVL.